A single sample is the source of the 19 T cell receptor beta chains below, sequenced in a study of blood T cell repertoires in COVID-19. This table comes from immunoSEQ multiplex PCR, and its TCRdb copy is limited to in-frame clones, with some not included. The sample includes a few hundred thousand clones, around 84% of them seen just once. Sequenced: peripheral blood. The receptors come from a young woman with acute or convalescent COVID-19.

The chain uses TRBV6-5 and TRBJ1-2; 7 nucleotides line up with TRBD1. V shed 6 bases, J shed 3 bases, and the junction held 7 bases outside the gene matches. Per germline, CDR1 MNHEY and CDR2 SVGAGI. This CDR3 is 14 amino acids long. CDR3 DNA sequence: TGTGCCAGCAGACCGGACAGGACGGACTATGGCTACACCTTC. Translation gives CASRPDRTDYGYTF.

This clone was counted a few times. J is TRBJ2-7 and V is TRBV6-5; 13 positions agree with TRBD2. The CDR3 is 14 residues long. Germline CDR1 MNHEY, CDR2 SVGAGI. The junction had 6 bases not matched to a gene; V was cut back by 7 bases and J by 6 bases. The CDR3, as DNA: TGTGCCAGCACCGGACTAGCGGGAGTAAGCGAGCAGTACTTC. Translation: CASTGLAGVSEQYF.

The J gene is TRBJ2-5, the V gene TRBV24-1, with D perhaps TRBD2 (5 bases). CDR3 size: 12 residues. CDR1 is KGHDR and CDR2 is SFDVKD in the germline V gene. The V gene lost 9 bases and the J gene lost 7 bases, with 14 bases spanning the gap. The CDR3 sequence is CATAGPEGTQYF. The CDR3 DNA sequence: TGTGCCACCGCCGGGCCAGAGGGGACCCAGTACTTC.

V is TRBV5-1 and J is TRBJ2-3; 7 bases match TRBD1. This CDR3 has 16 amino acids. Germline V gene lookup returns CDR1 SGHRS and CDR2 YFSETQ. V shed 4 bases, J shed 2 bases, and the junction held 10 bases outside the gene matches. The CDR3 DNA is TGCGCCAGCAGCCTTCCCCAACAGGGGTTCACAGATACGCAGTATTTT. This gives the protein CASSLPQQGFTDTQYF.

As to this clone: The junction departs from germline at one end; a sequencing error may be responsible. The J gene is TRBJ2-5, the V gene TRBV9; possible D gene TRBD2, 5 bases. The CDR3 is 14 residues long. Germline assignment: CDR1 SGDLS and CDR2 YYNGEE. The CDR3 DNA is TGTGCCAGCAGCACCCCGGGATACCAAGGGACCCAGTACTTC. Its protein product is CASSTPGYQGTQYF.

The V call is TRBV7-9, the J call TRBJ2-7; 7 nucleotides agree with TRBD1. The CDR3 is made up of 15 amino acids. CDR1 is SEHNR, CDR2 FQNEAQ, per germline (reference sequence). V was pared by 4 bases and J by 5 bases, with 11 bases of the junction left unmatched. CDR3 nucleotide sequence: TGTGCCAGCAGCTCGACTGACAGGGTTTACCACGAGCAGTACTTC. This codes for CASSSTDRVYHEQYF.

The chain is built from TRBV24-1 and TRBJ1-5; 7 nucleotides agree with TRBD1. Per the germline V gene, CDR1 is KGHDR and CDR2 is SFDVKD. The V segment lost 4 bases and the J segment 3 bases; nucleotides outside the gene matches: 5. The CDR3 is 15 amino acids. The CDR3, as DNA: TGTGCCACCAGTGACCCGACAGGGTACAATCAGCCCCAGCATTTT. It is translated as CATSDPTGYNQPQHF.

The genes are TRBV27 and TRBJ1-1; 7 bases match TRBD1. The CDR3 has 14 amino acids. J lost 4 bases, V lost 3 bases, and 5 bases had no gene match. CDR1 is MNHEY, CDR2 SMNVEV, per germline (reference sequence). The CDR3 loop is CASSFQAGGTEAFF. CDR3 nucleotide sequence: TGTGCCAGCAGTTTCCAAGCAGGGGGCACTGAAGCTTTCTTT.

The rearrangement joins TRBV2 to TRBJ1-2, with a weak D call TRBD1 (6 bases). CDR1 is SNHLY and CDR2 is FYNNEI in the germline V gene. V was pared by 5 bases and J by 7 bases, with 11 bases between. The CDR3 covers 12 residues. CDR3 nucleotide sequence: TGTGCCAGCAGTACGGGACAAAGTGGCTACACCTTC. It is translated as CASSTGQSGYTF.

This chain connects TRBV27 to TRBJ2-3; TRBD1 might be the D (6 bases). Germline CDR1 and CDR2: MNHEY and SMNVEV (reference sequence). The CDR3 sequence is 14 residues long. Trimming pared 6 bases from V and 2 bases from J, leaving 12 bases between. CDR3 nucleotides: TGTGCCAGCAGAGCCCAGGGGTACACAGATACGCAGTATTTT. It codes for CASRAQGYTDTQYF.

The chain uses TRBV5-1 and TRBJ1-4; perhaps TRBD1 as D (5 bases). The CDR3 runs 16 residues. In germline, CDR1 is SGHRS, CDR2 YFSETQ. V gave up 8 bases and J gave up 0 bases, with 17 bases separating them. CDR3 sequence reads: CASGQTAGSTNEKLFF. The CDR3 DNA is TGCGCCAGTGGGCAAACGGCAGGGTCAACTAATGAAAAACTGTTTTTT.

This clone has only one observation. This chain connects TRBV18 to TRBJ2-3; 12 nucleotides align to TRBD2. This CDR3 is built from 16 residues. V was clipped by 6 bases and J by 3 bases; unmatched bases: 7. Germline assignment: CDR1 KGHSH and CDR2 LQKENI. For the CDR3, the DNA is TGTGCCAGCTCGACTGGCGGGACTAGCGGGACAGATACGCAGTATTTT. Translating gives CASSTGGTSGTDTQYF.

This chain joins TRBV28 and TRBJ2-7; D remains unclear. Germline CDR1 reads MDHEN; CDR2 reads SYDVKM. Between the trimmed V and J ends, which lost 7 bases and 0 bases, there was a span of 10 bases. This CDR3 spans 13 amino acids. The CDR3 coding sequence is TGTGCCAGCATGTCGGCGGTCTCCTACGAGCAGTACTTC. Translation: CASMSAVSYEQYF. Full variable domain (remainder filled in from reference TRBV28 and TRBJ2-7): DVKVTQSSRYLVKRTGEKVFLECVQDMDHENMFWYRQDPGLGLRLIYFSYDVKMKEKGDIPEGYSVSREKKERFSLILESASTNQTSMYLCASMSAVSYEQYFGPGTRLTVT.

The chain employs TRBV6-5 and TRBJ2-7; D perhaps matches TRBD1 (5 bases). V was trimmed by 3 bases and J by 7 bases, leaving 16 bases between them. The CDR3 runs 14 residues. Germline V gives CDR1 MNHEY, CDR2 SVGAGI. CDR3 amino acids: CASSYRGMGSEQYF. The CDR3 DNA reads TGTGCCAGCAGTTATAGGGGAATGGGTTCTGAGCAGTACTTC.

This clone occurred many times. The rearrangement links TRBV3-1 (or the pseudogene TRBV3-2) to TRBJ2-1; TRBD2 aligns across 7 bases. The CDR3 spans 15 residues. The V and J ends lost 0 bases and 8 bases, in that order; junction bases with no gene match: 7. CDR1 is LGHDT, CDR2 YNNKEL, per germline (reference sequence). The CDR3 sequence: CASSQDLGGIDEQFF. CDR3 bases: TGTGCCAGCAGCCAAGATCTGGGGGGGATCGATGAGCAGTTCTTC.

The CDR3 reads CASRSRGDTEAFF. The CDR3, as DNA: TGTGCCAGCAGGTCCCGGGGGGACACTGAAGCTTTCTTT. The V call is TRBV28, the J call TRBJ1-1; D perhaps matches TRBD1 (5 bases). CDR1 MDHEN and CDR2 SYDVKM come from the germline V gene. CDR3 length: 13 residues. V lost 6 bases to trimming and J lost 3 bases, with 11 bases between them.

This clone is a singleton in its sample. This chain connects TRBV21-1 to TRBJ2-2; the table's D call TRBD2 went unverified against the DNA. TRBV21-1 is an annotated pseudogene. The length of the CDR3 is 17 residues. CDR3 in amino acids: CASSKVKSLMNTGELFF. The CDR3 region has the DNA TGTGCCAGCAGCAAAGTTAAGTCACTGATGAACACCGGGGAGCTGTTTTTT.

This chain connects TRBV18 to TRBJ2-4; D might be TRBD1 (6 bases). Germline loops: CDR1 KGHSH, CDR2 LQKENI. CDR3 length: 15 amino acids. V shed 4 bases and J shed 4 bases, with 14 bases lying between them. In DNA, the CDR3 is TGTGCCAGCTCACGCGAACAGGGATGGAAAAACATTCAGTACTTC. This translates into CASSREQGWKNIQYF.

The V call is TRBV25-1, the J call TRBJ2-1; 8 bases line up with TRBD1. CDR1 and CDR2 from the germline V gene are MGHDK and SYGVNS. The ends lost 6 bases at V and 3 bases at J; junction bases unmatched: 4. This CDR3 has 14 amino acids. This CDR3 reads CASSGQGNYNEQFF. CDR3 DNA sequence: TGTGCCAGCAGCGGACAGGGCAACTACAATGAGCAGTTCTTC.